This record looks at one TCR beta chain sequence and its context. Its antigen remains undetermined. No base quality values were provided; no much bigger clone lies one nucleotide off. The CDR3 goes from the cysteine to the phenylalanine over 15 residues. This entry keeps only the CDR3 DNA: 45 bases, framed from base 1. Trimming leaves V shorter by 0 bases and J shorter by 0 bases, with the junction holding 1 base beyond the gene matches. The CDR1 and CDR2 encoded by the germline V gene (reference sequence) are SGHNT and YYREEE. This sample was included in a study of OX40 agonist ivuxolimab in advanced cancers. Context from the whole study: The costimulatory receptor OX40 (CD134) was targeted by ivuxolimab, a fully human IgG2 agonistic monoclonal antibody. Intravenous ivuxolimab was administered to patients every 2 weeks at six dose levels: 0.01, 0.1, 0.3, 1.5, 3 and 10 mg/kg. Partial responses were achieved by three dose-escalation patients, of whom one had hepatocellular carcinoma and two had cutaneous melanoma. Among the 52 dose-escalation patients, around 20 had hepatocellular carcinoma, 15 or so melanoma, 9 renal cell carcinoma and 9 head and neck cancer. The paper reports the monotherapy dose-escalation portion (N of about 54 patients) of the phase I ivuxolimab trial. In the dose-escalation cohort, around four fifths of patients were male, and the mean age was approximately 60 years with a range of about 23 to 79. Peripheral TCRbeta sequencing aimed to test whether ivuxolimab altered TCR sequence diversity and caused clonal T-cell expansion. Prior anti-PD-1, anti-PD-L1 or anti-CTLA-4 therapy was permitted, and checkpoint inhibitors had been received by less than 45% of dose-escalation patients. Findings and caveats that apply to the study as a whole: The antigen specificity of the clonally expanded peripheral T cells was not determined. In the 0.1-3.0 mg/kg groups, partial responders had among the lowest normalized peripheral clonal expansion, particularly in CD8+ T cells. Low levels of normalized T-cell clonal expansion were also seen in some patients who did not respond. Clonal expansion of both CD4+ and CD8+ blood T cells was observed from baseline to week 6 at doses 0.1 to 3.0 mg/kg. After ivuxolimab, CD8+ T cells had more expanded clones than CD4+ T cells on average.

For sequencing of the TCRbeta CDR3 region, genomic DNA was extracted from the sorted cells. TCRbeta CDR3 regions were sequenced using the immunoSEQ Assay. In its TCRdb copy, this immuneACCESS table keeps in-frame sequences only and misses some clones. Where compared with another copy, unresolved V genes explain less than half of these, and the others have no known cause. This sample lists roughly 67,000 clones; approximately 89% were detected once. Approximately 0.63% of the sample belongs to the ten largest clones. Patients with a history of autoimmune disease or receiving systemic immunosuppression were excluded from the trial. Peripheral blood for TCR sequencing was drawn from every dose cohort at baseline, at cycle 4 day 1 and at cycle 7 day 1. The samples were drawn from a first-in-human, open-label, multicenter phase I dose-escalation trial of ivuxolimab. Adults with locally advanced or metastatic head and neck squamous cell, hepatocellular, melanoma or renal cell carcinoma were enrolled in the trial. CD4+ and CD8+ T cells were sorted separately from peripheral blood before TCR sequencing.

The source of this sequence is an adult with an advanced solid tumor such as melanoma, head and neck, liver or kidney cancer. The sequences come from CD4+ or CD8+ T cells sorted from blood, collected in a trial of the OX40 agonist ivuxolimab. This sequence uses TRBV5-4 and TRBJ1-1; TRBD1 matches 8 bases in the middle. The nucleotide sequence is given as TGTGCCAGCAGCTTGGGACAGGGGATGAACACTGAAGCTTTCTTT. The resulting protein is CASSLGQGMNTEAFF.